The 31 T cell receptor beta chains in this list originate from one sample, sequenced in a study of T cell changes during pregnancy in multiple sclerosis. Libraries were prepared by immunoSEQ multiplex PCR; TCRdb keeps only in-frame clonotypes and omits some of them. The data show about 15,000 clones, almost 96% seen once. This specimen consisted of peripheral blood, obtained in the third trimester of pregnancy. The source is a female donor with multiple sclerosis, enrolled in a pregnancy study.

CDR3: CASSSGLARGVETQYF. DNA of the CDR3: TGCGCCAGCAGCTCGGGACTAGCGCGAGGGGTGGAGACCCAGTACTTC. The gene calls are TRBV5-1 and TRBJ2-5, with 10 bases identical to TRBD2. The V and J ends lost 3 bases and 5 bases, in that order; junction bases with no gene match: 10. Germline CDR1 is SGHRS and CDR2 is YFSETQ. The length of the CDR3 is 16 residues.

This chain links TRBV29-1 with TRBJ2-7; TRBD2 matches 9 bases. The CDR3 runs 13 residues. V lost 7 bases and J lost 3; bases outside the gene matches: 7. Germline V gives CDR1 SQVTM, CDR2 ANQGSEA. This chain's CDR3 is CSAWTSVGYEQYF. The CDR3, as DNA: TGCAGCGCCTGGACTAGCGTGGGCTACGAGCAGTACTTC.

The J gene is TRBJ2-1, the V gene TRBV7-9; D possibly corresponds to TRBD2 (6 bases). With 8 bases removed from V and 8 bases from J, the gap between germline ends came to 16 bases. This CDR3 is 13 amino acids long. Per germline, CDR1 SEHNR and CDR2 FQNEAQ (reference sequence). The chain's CDR3 is CASAMAGLYEQFF. For the CDR3, the DNA is TGTGCCAGCGCGATGGCGGGACTCTATGAGCAGTTCTTC. Filled out from reference TRBV7-9 and TRBJ2-1, the complete variable domain reads DTGVSQNPRHKITKRGQNVTFRCDPISEHNRLYWYRQTLGQGPEFLTYFQNEAQLEKSRLLSDRFSAERPKGSFSTLEIQRTEQGDSAMYLCASAMAGLYEQFFGPGTRLTVL.

The chain carries TRBV6-1 and TRBJ1-2; D is possibly TRBD1 (5 bases). Trimming removed 3 bases at V and 4 bases at J, with 9 bases between. The CDR3 is made up of 13 amino acids. Germline V gene sequence: CDR1 MNHNS, CDR2 SASEGT. The CDR3 nucleotides are TGTGCCAGCAGTGACAGGGTGGGCTATGGCTACACCTTC. It translates to CASSDRVGYGYTF.

The chain carries TRBV4-2 and TRBJ2-5, with D hard to call. Germline V gene data show CDR1 as LGHNA and CDR2 as YNFKEQ. V was pared by 0 bases and J by 2 bases, with 10 bases between. This CDR3 is 15 amino acids long. This CDR3 is CASSQDRLPQETQYF. In nucleotides, the CDR3 is TGTGCCAGCAGCCAAGACCGACTGCCTCAAGAGACCCAGTACTTC.

The chain employs TRBV10-3 and TRBJ2-5, with 13 bases fitting TRBD2. Germline values: CDR1 ENHRY, CDR2 SYGVKD. V lost 5 bases and J lost 5; bases outside the gene matches: 11. This CDR3 contains 17 residues. The CDR3 spells CAISIPGTSGVEETQYF. CDR3 DNA: TGTGCCATCAGTATACCCGGGACTAGCGGGGTGGAGGAGACCCAGTACTTC.

The V call is TRBV14, the J call TRBJ1-6; 7 positions match TRBD1. The J segment lost 8 bases and the V segment lost 4 bases, leaving 20 bases of the junction unmatched. The CDR3 is 19 residues long. Germline lookup yields CDR1 SGHDN and CDR2 FVKESK. CDR3 sequence (DNA): TGTGCCAGCAGCCCGACTTATCCCGACAGGGAAAATGAAGATTCACCCCTCCACTTT. This translates into CASSPTYPDRENEDSPLHF.

This chain uses TRBV7-9 with TRBJ2-7; no firm D call. The CDR3 is made up of 12 amino acids. Between the trimmed V and J ends, which lost 1 base and 6 bases, there was a span of 7 bases. Germline V gives CDR1 SEHNR, CDR2 FQNEAQ (reference sequence). This CDR3 reads CASSLGLSEQYF. The DNA of the CDR3 is TGTGCCAGCAGCTTAGGTCTAAGCGAGCAGTACTTC.

The chain combines TRBV7-9 with TRBJ2-3, with 10 positions matching TRBD1. After removal of 5 bases from V and 5 bases from J, the junction contained 13 bases not matched to a gene. Looked up from germline, CDR1 is SEHNR and CDR2 is FQNEAQ (reference sequence). The CDR3 is 17 amino acids. The CDR3 nucleotides read TGTGCCAGCAGCCCGAGACCCTTGGGACAGGGGATAGATACGCAGTATTTT. Translation: CASSPRPLGQGIDTQYF.

The rearrangement links TRBV7-9 to TRBJ2-2; tentative D call: TRBD2 (5 bases). This CDR3 has 15 residues. Per the germline V gene, CDR1 is SEHNR and CDR2 is FQNEAQ (reference sequence). V lost 5 bases, J lost 3 bases, and 13 bases lay in between. The CDR3 nucleotides read TGTGCCAGCAGCCGTACAAAGGGAGACACCGGGGAGCTGTTTTTT. Encoded protein: CASSRTKGDTGELFF.

This sequence joins TRBV30 and TRBJ2-7, with a weak D call TRBD1 (5 bases). Germline V gene lookup returns CDR1 GTSNPN and CDR2 SVGIG (reference sequence). The CDR3 consists of 15 residues. With 3 bases removed from V and 2 bases from J, the gap between germline ends came to 17 bases. The CDR3 loop is CAWRDKQANAYEQYF. The CDR3 bases are TGTGCCTGGAGAGACAAACAGGCGAATGCCTACGAGCAGTACTTC.

This sequence joins TRBV5-5 and TRBJ2-3, with 12 bases aligning to TRBD2. The ends lost 4 bases at V and 3 bases at J; junction bases unmatched: 3. Germline lookup yields CDR1 SGHKS and CDR2 YYEKEE (reference sequence). This CDR3 has 15 residues. The CDR3 here is CASSSLAGGTDTQYF. The CDR3 region has the DNA TGTGCCAGCAGCAGCCTAGCGGGAGGGACAGATACGCAGTATTTT.

The V and J genes are TRBV11-2 and TRBJ2-3; a weak D match, TRBD2 (6 bases). The ends were cut back, 1 base at V and 1 base at J, with 12 bases in the middle. This CDR3 has 16 residues. Germline V gene data show CDR1 as SGHAT and CDR2 as FQNNGV. The CDR3 loop reads CASSLGAGSRTDTQYF. CDR3 sequence (DNA): TGTGCCAGCAGCTTAGGGGCGGGGTCGCGCACAGATACGCAGTATTTT.

The V and J genes are TRBV7-6 and TRBJ2-7, with D unclear. Germline V CDR1 and CDR2: SGHVS, FNYEAQ. The CDR3 totals 15 residues. V shed 1 base and J shed 2 bases, with 12 bases lying between them. The CDR3 sequence: CASSLGGGLAYEQYF. The CDR3 coding sequence is TGTGCCAGCAGCTTAGGAGGCGGCCTAGCCTACGAGCAGTACTTC.

V usage is TRBV21-1 and J usage is TRBJ1-3; TRBD1 is the table's D call, not checked against the DNA. TRBV21-1 corresponds to a pseudogene. This CDR3 has 15 amino acids. The CDR3 loop is CASSTDTRSGNTIYF. The CDR3 nucleotides are TGTGCCAGCAGCACGGACACACGCTCTGGAAACACCATATATTTT.

V usage is TRBV7-3 and J usage is TRBJ2-1; D gene unclear. Germline V lookup: CDR1 SGHTA, CDR2 FQGTGA. The CDR3 has 15 residues. V lost 5 bases and J lost 0, with 11 bases in between. The CDR3 region has the DNA TGTGCCAGCAGCCAGACTCCGAGCTCCTACAATGAGCAGTTCTTC. Its protein is CASSQTPSSYNEQFF.

The count of this clone is one. This chain uses TRBV6-6 with TRBJ1-3, with 9 bases fitting TRBD1. V lost 4 bases and J lost 4; bases outside the gene matches: 5. The length of the CDR3 is 15 residues. CDR1 is MNHNY and CDR2 is SVGAGI in the germline V gene (reference sequence). The CDR3 loop reads CASSFTGGAGNTIYF. The CDR3 DNA sequence: TGTGCCAGCAGTTTTACAGGGGGCGCAGGAAACACCATATATTTT.

The chain couples TRBV10-1 to TRBJ2-3, with D perhaps TRBD1 (5 bases). CDR3 length: 14 residues. CDR1 is WNHNN and CDR2 is SYGVQD in the germline V gene (reference sequence). Deletions cut 5 bases from V and 4 bases from J, with 13 bases between. CDR3 bases: TGCGCCAGCAGTCAGGGATTGAACGCAGATACGCAGTATTTT. This gives the protein CASSQGLNADTQYF.

The chain combines TRBV18 with TRBJ2-1; 9 bases fit TRBD1. The CDR3 covers 13 residues. J gave up 8 bases and V 6 bases, and 5 bases lay outside the gene matches. Germline values: CDR1 KGHSH, CDR2 LQKENI. The CDR3 DNA sequence: TGTGCCAGCTCCCCCCGGACAGGGGATGAGCAGTTCTTC. This encodes CASSPRTGDEQFF.

CDR3: CASSPPHRGPAGELFF. The CDR3 DNA is TGTGCCAGCTCACCACCGCACAGGGGGCCGGCCGGGGAGCTGTTTTTT. The chain couples TRBV18 to TRBJ2-2, with TRBD1 matching over 9 bases. The CDR3 length is 16 residues. J was trimmed by 6 bases and V by 0 bases; bases with no gene match: 5. Germline values: CDR1 KGHSH, CDR2 LQKENI.

The chain uses TRBV7-2 and TRBJ2-7; 15 bases align to TRBD2. The V gene end was trimmed by 4 bases and the J gene end by 4 bases; junction bases not matched to a gene: 5. This CDR3 region has 16 residues. Germline CDR1 reads SGHTA; CDR2 reads FQGNSA. In DNA form, the CDR3 reads TGTGCCAGCAGCTCGGGACTAGCGGGGGGTTGGTACGAGCAGTACTTC. It specifies CASSSGLAGGWYEQYF.

The CDR3 DNA reads TGTGCCAGCAGTCTCTCGGCTAGCGGGAACTACGAGCAGTACTTC. Its protein product is CASSLSASGNYEQYF. The chain is built from TRBV28 and TRBJ2-7; 9 nucleotides match TRBD2. The CDR3 is made up of 15 amino acids. Germline V gives CDR1 MDHEN, CDR2 SYDVKM. Unmatched junction bases numbered 8, after V lost 5 bases and J lost 3 bases.

V and J are TRBV27 and TRBJ1-4; perhaps TRBD1 as D (5 bases). CDR1 is MNHEY, CDR2 SMNVEV, per germline (reference sequence). V lost 3 bases and J lost 1, with 9 bases in between. The CDR3 runs to 15 residues. CDR3 protein: CASSLRQRTNEKLFF. In DNA, the CDR3 is TGTGCCAGCAGTTTGAGACAGCGAACTAATGAAAAACTGTTTTTT.

The gene calls are TRBV7-2 and TRBJ1-1; a weak D match, TRBD1 (5 bases). The germline V and J ends were trimmed by 1 base and 0 bases, with 12 bases remaining between them. The CDR3 spans 16 residues. The germline CDR1 and CDR2 sequences are SGHTA and FQGNSA. The CDR3 nucleotides read TGTGCCAGCAGCTTAGTTGGGGCCCAGGTGAACACTGAAGCTTTCTTT. It encodes CASSLVGAQVNTEAFF.

The rearrangement links TRBV6-5 to TRBJ1-6, with 9 bases that match TRBD1. J gave up 6 bases and V 5 bases, and 2 bases lay outside the gene matches. Germline CDR1 is MNHEY and CDR2 is SVGAGI. The CDR3 runs to 14 residues. The CDR3 DNA reads TGTGCCAGCAGTCCGGACAGGGGTAATTCACCCCTCCACTTT. It translates to CASSPDRGNSPLHF.

This chain connects TRBV10-3 to TRBJ1-3; D gene unclear. With 2 bases removed from V and 5 bases from J, the gap between germline ends came to 19 bases. This CDR3 comprises 17 residues. Germline V gene lookup returns CDR1 ENHRY and CDR2 SYGVKD. CDR3 DNA sequence: TGTGCCATCAGTGAGAGACGGGGAGCAGATCTCCGAAACACCATATATTTT. Translating gives CAISERRGADLRNTIYF.

As to this clone: No DNA is shown, since the ends of the CDR3 on it are uncertain; the CDR3 is the one TCRdb lists. The CDR3 region is CASRLEVAGGTHEQYF. V usage is TRBV12-2 and J usage is TRBJ2-7; the table's D gene call, TRBD2, was not cross checked with the DNA. TRBV12-2 is an annotated pseudogene. The CDR3 region is 16 residues in length, termini included.

The chain employs TRBV11-3 and TRBJ2-3, with 8 bases that match TRBD2. The V gene's germline CDR1 is SGHNT and CDR2 YENEEA. Germline trimming cut 5 bases from V and 5 bases from J; bases unmatched to any gene: 9. The CDR3 consists of 15 residues. This CDR3 reads CASSAHAGGLDTQYF. CDR3 DNA sequence: TGTGCCAGCAGCGCTCATGCGGGAGGTTTAGATACGCAGTATTTT.

The CDR3 DNA is TGTGCCAGCAGCCGACAGGGGCGGGCCGGGTCCCAGTACTTC. Amino acid sequence: CASSRQGRAGSQYF. This chain uses TRBV9 with TRBJ2-5; 8 bases align to TRBD1. The V segment lost 4 bases and the J segment 9 bases; nucleotides outside the gene matches: 11. The germline gives CDR1 SGDLS, CDR2 YYNGEE. The CDR3 length is 14 residues.

V and J are TRBV7-9 and TRBJ1-2; 9 bases are shared with TRBD1. From germline, CDR1 is SEHNR and CDR2 FQNEAQ (reference sequence). This CDR3 is 14 amino acids long. V trimming: 8 bases; J trimming: 6 bases; junction bases outside the gene matches: 10. CDR3 nucleotide sequence: TGTGCCAGCGGTAGAGGGACAGGGTTAGATGGCTACACCTTC. Encoded protein: CASGRGTGLDGYTF.

This rearrangement joins TRBV7-3 to TRBJ2-7; D not resolved. V shed 0 bases and J shed 7 bases, with 10 bases lying between them. CDR3 size: 13 residues. The germline gives CDR1 SGHTA, CDR2 FQGTGA. CDR3 nucleotide sequence: TGTGCCAGCAGCTTAACGGGTGCGAGGGAGCAGTACTTC. Its translation: CASSLTGAREQYF.